These 14 T cell receptor beta chains came from one sample sequenced in a study of T cell responses to AZD1222 COVID-19 vaccine. Sequenced by immunoSEQ multiplex PCR; TCRdb stores in-frame clones only, minus some. The table records 110,000 to 150,000 clones, just over 85% of them present only once. This specimen was peripheral blood, taken on day 0 of AZD1222 vaccination. The receptors were gathered from an adult in good health.

The chain links TRBV28 to TRBJ1-5, with D unclear. This CDR3 is 12 amino acids long. Per germline, CDR1 MDHEN and CDR2 SYDVKM. The ends were cut back, 3 bases at V and 5 bases at J, with 5 bases in the middle. DNA of the CDR3: TGTGCCAGCAGTTTCCTCGATCAGCCCCAGCATTTT. It codes for CASSFLDQPQHF.

The V gene is TRBV28, the J gene TRBJ1-4, with no clear D. Germline V lookup: CDR1 MDHEN, CDR2 SYDVKM. Trimming left V 5 bases short and J 0 bases short, with 4 bases between. The CDR3 runs to 13 residues. DNA of the CDR3: TGTGCCAGCAGTGAAGCAACTAATGAAAAACTGTTTTTT. Protein product: CASSEATNEKLFF.

The rearrangement links TRBV7-9 to TRBJ2-2; the D gene is possibly TRBD2 (6 bases). Trimming stripped 1 base from V and 5 bases from J, with 20 bases between. The CDR3 is made up of 18 amino acids. Looked up from germline, CDR1 is SEHNR and CDR2 is FQNEAQ (reference sequence). CDR3 protein: CASSLVGSGPKPTGELFF. CDR3 nucleotide sequence: TGTGCCAGCAGCTTAGTTGGTAGCGGACCCAAGCCGACCGGGGAGCTGTTTTTT.

The gene calls are TRBV12-5 and TRBJ2-5, with D perhaps TRBD1 (5 bases). The V and J ends lost 2 bases and 2 bases respectively, with 18 bases between them. Germline values: CDR1 LGHNT, CDR2 FRNRAP. There are 17 residues in the CDR3. DNA for the CDR3: TGTGCTAGTGGTTTGTCCCGTAGGGATCCAGGGCAAGAGACCCAGTACTTC. Protein sequence: CASGLSRRDPGQETQYF. The complete variable domain, with remaining parts taken from reference TRBV12-5 and TRBJ2-5, reads DARVTQTPRHKVTEMGQEVTMRCQPILGHNTVFWYRQTMMQGLELLAYFRNRAPLDDSGMPKDRFSAEMPDATLATLKIQPSEPRDSAVYFCASGLSRRDPGQETQYFGPGTRLLVL.

This clone has a single count. The V and J genes are TRBV10-3 and TRBJ2-2; D may correspond to TRBD1 or TRBD2 (5 bases each). Germline CDR1 ENHRY, CDR2 SYGVKD. The V end was cut by 0 bases, the J end by 4 bases, with 9 bases between. The CDR3 consists of 15 residues. The CDR3 region is CAISESGTGTGELFF. The CDR3 nucleotides are TGTGCCATCAGTGAGTCGGGGACGGGCACCGGGGAGCTGTTTTTT.

The rearrangement joins TRBV4-2 to TRBJ1-2; no definite D call. The CDR3 runs 14 residues. In germline, CDR1 is LGHNA, CDR2 YNFKEQ. The V and J ends lost 6 bases and 0 bases respectively, with 11 bases between them. CDR3 in amino acids: CASRLARSNYGYTF. The CDR3, as DNA: TGTGCCAGCAGGCTAGCCAGGTCTAACTATGGCTACACCTTC.

The J gene is TRBJ2-1, the V gene TRBV11-2, with D perhaps matching TRBD1 (5 bases). CDR3 length: 12 residues. The germline CDR1 and CDR2 sequences are SGHAT and FQNNGV. Trimming took 0 bases from V and 14 from J, leaving 11 bases between them. DNA of the CDR3: TGTGCCAGCAGCTTAGATAGGGGTACGGAGTTCTTC. Its protein product is CASSLDRGTEFF.

In its sample, this clone was seen a few times. This chain links TRBV5-1 with TRBJ1-2, with D unresolved. Germline CDR1 is SGHRS and CDR2 is YFSETQ. This CDR3 is 13 amino acids long. The V end was cut by 0 bases, the J end by 4 bases, with 7 bases between. This CDR3 reads CASSLEGSYGYTF. Written as DNA, the CDR3 is TGCGCCAGCAGCTTGGAGGGATCCTATGGCTACACCTTC.

This chain uses TRBV5-1 with TRBJ1-1, with D hard to call. This CDR3 spans 13 amino acids. V lost 4 bases and J 0 bases, leaving 7 bases between the germline ends. CDR1 SGHRS and CDR2 YFSETQ come from the germline V gene. The CDR3 DNA reads TGCGCCAGCAGCCCGGAGTTGAACACTGAAGCTTTCTTT. Amino acids: CASSPELNTEAFF.

This clone was found a few times. This sequence joins TRBV18 and TRBJ1-1; D perhaps matches TRBD1 (6 bases). V was shortened by 3 bases and J by 0 bases, with 14 bases between the two germline ends. Germline-derived CDR1 and CDR2 are KGHSH and LQKENI. The CDR3 spans 16 residues. CDR3 loop: CASSPQGSPMNTEAFF. The CDR3 nucleotides are TGTGCCAGCTCACCTCAGGGGTCGCCCATGAACACTGAAGCTTTCTTT.

This chain connects TRBV10-1 to TRBJ1-1; no clear D. V was pared by 3 bases and J by 1 base, with 6 bases between. The CDR3 runs to 13 residues. Germline V gene sequence: CDR1 WNHNN, CDR2 SYGVQD (reference sequence). CDR3 nucleotides: TGCGCCAGCAGTGAACAGCAGAACACTGAAGCTTTCTTT. This sequence encodes CASSEQQNTEAFF.

This clone was seen just once. The chain uses TRBV14 and TRBJ2-1; 9 bases align to TRBD2. V was pared by 1 base and J by 5 bases, with 6 bases of the junction left unmatched. CDR3 size: 16 residues. CDR1 and CDR2 from the germline V gene are SGHDN and FVKESK. Here the CDR3 reads CASSQGGTSRHNEQFF. The CDR3 DNA is TGTGCCAGCAGCCAAGGGGGGACTAGCAGGCACAATGAGCAGTTCTTC.

The chain is built from TRBV19 and TRBJ2-3; D is perhaps TRBD2 (5 bases). Trimming cost V 3 bases and J 4 bases, with 11 bases left between them. Germline CDR1 is LNHDA and CDR2 is SQIVND (reference sequence). CDR3 size: 14 residues. CDR3 nucleotides: TGTGCCAGTAGTATCATCGGGAAGGCAGATACGCAGTATTTT. This gives the protein CASSIIGKADTQYF. Full variable domain (missing parts from reference TRBV19 and TRBJ2-3): DGGITQSPKYLFRKEGQNVTLSCEQNLNHDAMYWYRQDPGQGLRLIYYSQIVNDFQKGDIAEGYSVSREKKESFPLTVTSAQKNPTAFYLCASSIIGKADTQYFGPGTRLTVL.

This clone was recorded once. The chain combines TRBV25-1 with TRBJ1-1; 12 nucleotides agree with TRBD1. Per germline, CDR1 MGHDK and CDR2 SYGVNS. Unmatched junction bases numbered 9, after V lost 8 bases and J lost 5 bases. The CDR3 consists of 15 residues. The CDR3 region is CASAGTGGAGTEAFF. The CDR3 coding sequence is TGTGCCAGCGCCGGGACAGGGGGCGCCGGGACTGAAGCTTTCTTT.